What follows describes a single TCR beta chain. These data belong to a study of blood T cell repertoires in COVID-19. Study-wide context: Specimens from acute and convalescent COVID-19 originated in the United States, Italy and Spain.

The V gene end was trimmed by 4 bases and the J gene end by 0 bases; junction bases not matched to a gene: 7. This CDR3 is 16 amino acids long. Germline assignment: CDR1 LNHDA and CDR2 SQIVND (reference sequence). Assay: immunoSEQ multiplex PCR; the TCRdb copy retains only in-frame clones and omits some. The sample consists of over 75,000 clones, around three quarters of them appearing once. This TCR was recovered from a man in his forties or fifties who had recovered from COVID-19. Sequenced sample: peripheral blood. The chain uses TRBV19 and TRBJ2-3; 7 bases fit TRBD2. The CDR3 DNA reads TGTGCCAGTAGTACCTCAGCGGGAATTAGCACAGATACGCAGTATTTT. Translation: CASSTSAGISTDTQYF.